This T cell receptor beta chain was identified in a study of identical twins. General study results and limits: Insertion counts were lower in abundant cord blood beta clonotypes, a trend that memory repertoires did not show. Out-of-frame alpha sequences shared by twins showed excess low generation probability.

There are a few counts of this clonotype. No antigen is known for it. Germline CDR1 reads MNHEY; CDR2 reads SVGAGI. CDR3 length equals 12 residues. The ends were cut back, 5 bases at V and 10 bases at J, with 9 bases in the middle. A universal primer site was incorporated via template switching, and the cDNA contained unique molecular identifiers. TCRdb reprocessed the 5' RACE reads via MiXCR and lists one record per CDR3 protein. The sample carries hundreds of thousands of distinct CDR3 sequences, about 12% recorded once. This sample was also put to use in a study of yellow fever vaccine responses in identical twins.

The specimen was PBMCs. The chain carries TRBV6-5 and TRBJ1-6; no clear D gene. This TCR derives from a woman in her late teens or twenties in good health. The CDR3 here is CASSPDRSPLHF. For the CDR3, the DNA is TGTGCCAGCAGTCCGGACCGCTCACCCCTCCACTTT.